The source of this T cell receptor (beta chain) is a study of early T cells in non-severe SARS-CoV-2 infection. Across the study: Investigators sequenced bulk RNA drawn from unsorted whole blood, and chains remained unpaired.

Whole-study results and caveats: Private and CD4 specificities were missed by VDJdb matching, which favored anti-spike CD8 responses.

The table lists this clonotype with a few counts. The antigen is undetermined. cDNA molecules, individually, were tagged with unique molecular identifiers. TCRdb analysed the 5' RACE reads with MiXCR anew, one entry per CDR3 protein. The data contain more than 85,000 distinct CDR3 sequences, roughly 15% of them singletons. The CDR3 consists of 15 residues. CDR1 is SEHNR and CDR2 is FQNEAQ in the germline V gene (reference sequence). V lost 2 bases and J 7 bases, leaving 15 bases between the germline ends. This clonotype originated in an adult who was a healthcare worker with PCR-confirmed SARS-CoV-2 infection or an uninfected control (not recorded which). This rearrangement joins TRBV7-9 to TRBJ2-1; D perhaps matches TRBD2 (5 bases). Specimen: whole blood. The CDR3 loop reads CASSLTFGGRNEQFF. The CDR3 nucleotides read TGTGCCAGCAGCTTAACGTTCGGAGGTCGGAATGAGCAGTTCTTC.